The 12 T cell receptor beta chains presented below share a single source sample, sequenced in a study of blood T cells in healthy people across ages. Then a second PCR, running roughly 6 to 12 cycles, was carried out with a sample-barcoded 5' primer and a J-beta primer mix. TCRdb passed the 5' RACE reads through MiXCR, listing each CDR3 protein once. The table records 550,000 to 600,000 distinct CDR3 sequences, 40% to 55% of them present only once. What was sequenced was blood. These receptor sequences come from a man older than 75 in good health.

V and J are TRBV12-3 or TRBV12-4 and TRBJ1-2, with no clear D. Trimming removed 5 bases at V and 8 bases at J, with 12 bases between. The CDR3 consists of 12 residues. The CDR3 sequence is CASSPEHGGYTF. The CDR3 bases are TGTGCCAGCAGTCCGGAACACGGAGGCTACACCTTC.

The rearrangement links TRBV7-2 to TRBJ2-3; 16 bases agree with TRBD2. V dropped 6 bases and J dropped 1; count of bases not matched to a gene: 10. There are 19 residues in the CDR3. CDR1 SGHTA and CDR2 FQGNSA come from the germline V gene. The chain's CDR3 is CASSSGLAGGPGGTDTQYF. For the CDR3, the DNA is TGTGCCAGCAGTTCGGGACTAGCGGGGGGGCCGGGAGGCACAGATACGCAGTATTTT.

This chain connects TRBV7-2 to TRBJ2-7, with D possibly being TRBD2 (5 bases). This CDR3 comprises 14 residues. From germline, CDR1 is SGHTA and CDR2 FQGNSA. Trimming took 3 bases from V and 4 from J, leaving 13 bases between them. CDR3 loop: CASSFRRGSYEQYF. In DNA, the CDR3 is TGTGCCAGCAGCTTCCGGAGAGGGTCGTACGAGCAGTACTTC.

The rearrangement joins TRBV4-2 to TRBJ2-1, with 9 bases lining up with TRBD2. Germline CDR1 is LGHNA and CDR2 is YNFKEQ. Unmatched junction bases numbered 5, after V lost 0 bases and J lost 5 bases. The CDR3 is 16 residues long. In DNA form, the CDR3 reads TGTGCCAGCAGCCAAGATTGGCTAGCGGGGAACAATGAGCAGTTCTTC. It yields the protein CASSQDWLAGNNEQFF.

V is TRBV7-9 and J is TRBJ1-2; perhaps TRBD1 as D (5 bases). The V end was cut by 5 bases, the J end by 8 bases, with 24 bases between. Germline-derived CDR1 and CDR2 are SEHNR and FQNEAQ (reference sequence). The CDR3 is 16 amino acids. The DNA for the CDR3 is TGTGCCAGCAGCCCGGGACGGATGCCCCTCCTATGGGGCTACACCTTC. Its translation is CASSPGRMPLLWGYTF.

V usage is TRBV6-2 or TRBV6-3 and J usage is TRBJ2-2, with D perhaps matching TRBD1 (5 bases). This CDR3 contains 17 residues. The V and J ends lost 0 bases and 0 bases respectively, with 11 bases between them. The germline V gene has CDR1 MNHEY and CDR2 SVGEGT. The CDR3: CASSYSQGIANTGELFF. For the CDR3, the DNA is TGTGCCAGCAGTTACTCGCAGGGCATTGCGAACACCGGGGAGCTGTTTTTT.

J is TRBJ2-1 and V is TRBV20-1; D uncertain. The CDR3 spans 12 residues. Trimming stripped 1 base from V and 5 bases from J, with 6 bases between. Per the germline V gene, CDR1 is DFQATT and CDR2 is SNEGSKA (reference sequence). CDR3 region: CSARVRHNEQFF. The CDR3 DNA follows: TGCAGTGCTAGAGTAAGACACAATGAGCAGTTCTTC.

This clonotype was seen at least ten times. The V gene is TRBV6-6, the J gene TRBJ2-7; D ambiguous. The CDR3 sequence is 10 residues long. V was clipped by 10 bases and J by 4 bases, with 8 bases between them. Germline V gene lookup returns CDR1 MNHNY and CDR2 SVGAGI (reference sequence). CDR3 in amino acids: CATASYEQYF. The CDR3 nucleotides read TGTGCCACGGCCTCTTACGAGCAGTACTTC.

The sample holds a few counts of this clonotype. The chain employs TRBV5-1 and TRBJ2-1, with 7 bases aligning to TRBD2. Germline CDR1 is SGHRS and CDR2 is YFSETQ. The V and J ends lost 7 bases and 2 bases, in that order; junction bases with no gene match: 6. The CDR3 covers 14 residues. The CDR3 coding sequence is TGCGCCAGCGGGCTTAGCGGGCCCTACAATGAGCAGTTCTTC. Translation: CASGLSGPYNEQFF. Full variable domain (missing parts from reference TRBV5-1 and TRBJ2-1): KAGVTQTPRYLIKTRGQQVTLSCSPISGHRSVSWYQQTPGQGLQFLFEYFSETQRNKGNFPGRFSGRQFSNSRSEMNVSTLELGDSALYLCASGLSGPYNEQFFGPGTRLTVL.

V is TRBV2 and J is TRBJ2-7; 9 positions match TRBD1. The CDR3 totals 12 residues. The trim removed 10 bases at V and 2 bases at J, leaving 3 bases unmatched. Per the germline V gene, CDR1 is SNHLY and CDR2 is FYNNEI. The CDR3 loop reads CATRDRAYEQYF. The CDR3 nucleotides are TGTGCCACCCGGGACAGGGCCTACGAGCAGTACTTC.

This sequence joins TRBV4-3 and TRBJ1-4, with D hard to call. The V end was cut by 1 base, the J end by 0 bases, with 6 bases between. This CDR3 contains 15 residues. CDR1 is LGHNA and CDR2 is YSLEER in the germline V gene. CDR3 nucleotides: TGCGCCAGCAGCCAAGCAGATGCAACTAATGAAAAACTGTTTTTT. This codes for CASSQADATNEKLFF.

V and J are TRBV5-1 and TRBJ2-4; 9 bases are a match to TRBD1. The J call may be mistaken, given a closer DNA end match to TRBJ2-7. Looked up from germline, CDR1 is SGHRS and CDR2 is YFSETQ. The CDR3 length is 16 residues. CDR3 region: CASSLNSPGQGNEQYF. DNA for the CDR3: TGCGCCAGCAGCTTGAACTCCCCGGGACAGGGTAACGAGCAGTACTTC.